The rows below give T cell receptor beta chains drawn from one sample of a study of resident and recirculating memory T cells in vitiligo. Profiling relied on immunoSEQ multiplex PCR, and the TCRdb table lists in-frame clones only, not all of them. The sample lists 55,000 to 75,000 clones, 90% to 95% occurring once. The material sequenced was blood. Every receptor here comes from a male donor with vitiligo. CDR3s include the opening cysteine and the closing phenylalanine or tryptophan. The D gene is left open where the match is weak. Size is stated for part of the rows, as once, few or many counts, or as a class when the clone is expanded.

cdr3_length	j_call	v_call	clone_size	d_call	cdr3_aa	cdr3_nt
16	TRBJ2-1	TRBV19	-	-	CASSIGDGSSYNEQFF	TGTGCCAGTAGTATTGGAGACGGTAGCTCCTACAATGAGCAGTTCTTC
18	TRBJ1-2	TRBV4-2	-	TRBD1	CASSQEGQGRGRSEGYTF	TGTGCCAGCAGCCAAGAAGGTCAGGGCAGGGGGCGCTCTGAGGGCTACACCTTC
15	TRBJ2-5	TRBV6-5	-	TRBD2	CASSNLAGGGETQYF	TGTGCCAGCAGCAACCTAGCGGGGGGCGGGGAGACCCAGTACTTC
15	TRBJ2-3	TRBV7-2	-	TRBD2	CASSLGSGGADTQYF	TGTGCCAGCAGCTTAGGTAGCGGGGGGGCAGATACGCAGTATTTT
11	TRBJ2-5	TRBV6-5	-	-	CASSSGETQYF	TGTGCCAGCAGTTCAGGGGAGACCCAGTACTTC
13	TRBJ1-1	TRBV7-9	-	-	CASTLDMNTEAFF	TGTGCCAGCACCTTGGACATGAACACTGAAGCTTTCTTT
14	TRBJ1-1	TRBV6-5	once	TRBD1	CASSQDRGNTEAFF	TGTGCCAGCAGTCAAGACAGGGGGAACACTGAAGCTTTCTTT
13	TRBJ1-2	TRBV19	once	-	CASTTEHNYGYTF	TGTGCCAGTACCACGGAGCATAACTATGGCTACACCTTC
15	TRBJ2-1	TRBV29-1	-	TRBD1	CSAQGGQGSPNEQFF	TGCAGCGCCCAGGGGGGACAGGGTAGCCCCAATGAGCAGTTCTTC
15	TRBJ1-3	TRBV4-1	-	-	CASSLIGGTGNTIYF	TGCGCCAGCAGCCTAATCGGGGGGACTGGAAACACCATATATTTT
14	TRBJ2-3	TRBV6-5	-	TRBD1	CASRKQGAGDTQYF	TGTGCCAGCAGAAAACAGGGGGCTGGAGATACGCAGTATTTT
13	TRBJ2-7	TRBV6-1	-	-	CASTREYGYEQYF	TGTGCCAGCACTAGAGAGTACGGGTACGAGCAGTACTTC
15	TRBJ2-7	TRBV19	-	TRBD1	CASRRQGKGSYEQYF	TGTGCCAGTAGACGACAGGGGAAAGGCTCCTACGAGCAGTACTTC
14	TRBJ1-3	TRBV5-5	-	-	CASSLARAGNTIYF	TGTGCCAGCAGCTTGGCCCGGGCTGGAAACACCATATATTTT
17	TRBJ2-3	TRBV12-5	-	TRBD2	CASGLVWGAGRPDTQYF	TGTGCTAGTGGTTTGGTCTGGGGAGCGGGGAGGCCAGATACGCAGTATTTT
16	TRBJ1-6	TRBV4-3	-	TRBD1	CASSQRTGHPNSPLHF	TGCGCCAGCAGCCAGCGGACAGGTCACCCCAATTCACCCCTCCACTTT
15	TRBJ2-2	TRBV6-1	-	TRBD1	CATRPGQTNTGELFF	TGTGCCACCCGACCGGGACAGACCAACACCGGGGAGCTGTTTTTT
11	TRBJ1-2	TRBV30	-	TRBD1	CAWSVGGGYTF	TGTGCCTGGAGTGTAGGGGGCGGCTACACCTTC
16	TRBJ2-1	TRBV5-1	-	TRBD2	CASSSTSGGAVREQFF	TGCGCCAGCAGCAGCACTAGCGGGGGGGCCGTGCGTGAGCAGTTCTTC
13	TRBJ1-2	TRBV2	once	TRBD1	CASTGGRPFGYTF	TGTGCCAGCACAGGGGGCCGCCCTTTTGGCTACACCTTC
16	TRBJ1-6	TRBV19	once	TRBD1	CASSSGQGIYNSPLHF	TGTGCCAGTAGTTCCGGACAGGGGATATATAATTCACCCCTCCACTTT
17	TRBJ2-7	TRBV5-5	-	TRBD1	CASSSTERDRPLYEQYF	TGTGCCAGCAGCTCGACGGAGAGGGACAGACCATTATACGAGCAGTACTTC
13	TRBJ1-2	TRBV6-5	-	-	CASSPTANYGYTF	TGTGCCAGCAGCCCGACAGCTAACTATGGCTACACCTTC
15	TRBJ1-1	TRBV11-2	-	-	CASSPRGTLNTEAFF	TGTGCCAGCAGCCCCCGAGGGACATTGAACACTGAAGCTTTCTTT
13	TRBJ1-1	TRBV7-3	-	-	CASSTNLGTEAFF	TGTGCCAGCAGCACCAACCTCGGGACTGAAGCTTTCTTT
17	TRBJ2-7	TRBV21-1	-	-	CASSKARDRCNSYEQYF	TGTGCCAGCAGCAAAGCGCGCGACAGGTGTAACTCCTACGAGCAGTACTTC
13	TRBJ1-1	TRBV6-1	-	-	CASLQGGGTEAFF	TGTGCCAGCCTACAGGGCGGAGGCACTGAAGCTTTCTTT
15	TRBJ2-1	TRBV5-4	once	-	CASSLVRAGYNEQFF	TGTGCCAGCAGCTTGGTAAGGGCGGGGTACAATGAGCAGTTCTTC
16	TRBJ2-3	TRBV4-2	-	TRBD2	CASSQVGGGVTDTQYF	TGTGCCAGCAGCCAAGTCGGCGGGGGGGTTACAGATACGCAGTATTTT
16	TRBJ1-5	TRBV7-2	-	TRBD1	CASSRGSGGGNQPQHF	TGTGCCAGCAGCCGCGGATCAGGGGGCGGCAATCAGCCCCAGCATTTT
13	TRBJ1-1	TRBV19	once	-	CASSIDEGRSAFF	TGTGCCAGTAGTATTGACGAGGGCCGGTCAGCTTTCTTT
14	TRBJ1-5	TRBV2	once	-	CASSVRRDGQPQHF	TGTGCCAGCAGTGTAAGGAGGGACGGTCAGCCCCAGCATTTT
16	TRBJ1-5	TRBV19	-	TRBD1	CASSTSGTGVNQPQHF	TGTGCCAGTAGTACATCAGGGACAGGGGTAAATCAGCCCCAGCATTTT
15	TRBJ2-1	TRBV9	-	TRBD2	CASSNGLAGGREQFF	TGTGCCAGCAGCAACGGACTAGCGGGGGGCAGGGAGCAGTTCTTC
19	TRBJ2-1	TRBV11-1	-	TRBD2	CASSGQGLAGLGGYNEQFF	TGTGCCAGCAGCGGTCAGGGACTAGCGGGGCTCGGGGGTTACAATGAGCAGTTCTTC
15	TRBJ2-3	TRBV6-4	-	-	CASSKQGTSTDTQYF	TGTGCCAGCAGTAAACAGGGAACTAGCACAGATACGCAGTATTTT
17	TRBJ1-1	TRBV2	-	TRBD1	CASSRRDRSRSTTEAFF	TGTGCCAGCAGCCGAAGGGACAGGTCGAGGTCAACTACTGAAGCTTTCTTT
17	TRBJ2-2	TRBV7-9	-	TRBD1	CASSMPTTGVNTGELFF	TGTGCCAGCAGCATGCCCACGACAGGGGTCAACACCGGGGAGCTGTTTTTT
16	TRBJ1-1	TRBV4-3	-	TRBD1	CASSQSTGDRGPRAFF	TGCGCCAGCAGCCAATCAACCGGCGACAGGGGACCCAGAGCTTTCTTT
15	TRBJ1-4	TRBV27	-	TRBD1	CASSLVGQGVEKLFF	TGTGCCAGCAGTTTAGTGGGACAGGGGGTTGAAAAACTGTTTTTT
17	TRBJ2-6	TRBV7-9	once	-	CASSLRQGSSGANVLTF	TGTGCCAGCAGCTTAAGGCAGGGAAGCTCTGGGGCCAACGTCCTGACTTTC
16	TRBJ2-2	TRBV7-9	-	TRBD1	CASSFRGQRDTGELFF	TGTGCCAGCAGCTTCAGGGGGCAAAGGGACACCGGGGAGCTGTTTTTT
16	TRBJ1-2	TRBV5-4	few	-	CASSDARTASTYGYTF	TGTGCCAGCAGCGACGCTAGGACAGCCTCTACCTATGGCTACACCTTC
13	TRBJ2-2	TRBV11-3	-	-	CASSGRDTGELFF	TGTGCCAGCAGCGGCCGGGACACCGGGGAGCTGTTTTTT
15	TRBJ2-7	TRBV5-6	-	TRBD1	CASSPLRTGESEQYF	TGTGCCAGCAGCCCCCTGCGGACAGGGGAAAGCGAGCAGTACTTC
16	TRBJ2-1	TRBV6-5	-	-	CASSYTGGGGYNEQFF	TGTGCCAGCAGTTACACGGGGGGCGGGGGTTACAATGAGCAGTTCTTC
17	TRBJ1-3	TRBV5-6	once	-	CASSLKDSAPSGNTIYF	TGTGCCAGCAGCTTGAAGGACAGCGCGCCCTCTGGAAACACCATATATTTT
17	TRBJ2-3	TRBV4-2	-	-	CASSQDGGGEGSDTQYF	TGTGCCAGCAGCCAAGACGGAGGGGGGGAGGGGTCAGATACGCAGTATTTT
13	TRBJ1-4	TRBV29-1	-	-	CSVEGRGNEKLFF	TGCAGCGTTGAGGGCAGGGGTAATGAAAAACTGTTTTTT
16	TRBJ1-2	TRBV28	-	-	CASSRPKGRGFDGYTF	TGTGCCAGCAGTCGCCCGAAAGGAAGGGGCTTTGATGGCTACACCTTC
16	TRBJ1-2	TRBV4-2	-	-	CASSQVDKSRPGGYTF	TGTGCCAGCAGCCAAGTTGATAAGTCCCGCCCGGGTGGCTACACCTTC